The clone carrying this T cell receptor (beta chain) was found many times. Its matching antigen is unknown. This record comes from a study of T cells in Graves' hyperthyroidism and ophthalmopathy. General study findings and limits: Most thyroid clonotypes expanded above 0.001 were also detected in blood. Ophthalmopathy was identified by the model a median about 6.8 months ahead of onset.

Researchers took RNA transcripts and amplified the TCR beta CDR3 regions from them. In the first-round RT-PCR of the TCR CDR3, the HTBI primer set was used. MiXCR was run by TCRdb on the multiplex PCR reads, yielding one entry per CDR3 protein. Of 500,000 to 600,000 distinct CDR3 sequences in the sample, under 60% were seen once. This CDR3 is built from 14 residues. Germline assignment: CDR1 SNHLY and CDR2 FYNNEI. V was pared by 3 bases and J by 3 bases, with 2 bases of the junction left unmatched. The J gene is TRBJ1-5, the V gene TRBV2, with 7 bases matching TRBD1. Sequenced sample: peripheral blood or thyroid tissue (not recorded which). The TCR sequence derives from an adult woman with Graves' disease, either hyperthyroidism or ophthalmopathy (not recorded which). The CDR3 nucleotides are TGTGCCAGCAGTGAGGGACAGACCAATCAGCCCCAGCATTTT. Encoded protein: CASSEGQTNQPQHF.